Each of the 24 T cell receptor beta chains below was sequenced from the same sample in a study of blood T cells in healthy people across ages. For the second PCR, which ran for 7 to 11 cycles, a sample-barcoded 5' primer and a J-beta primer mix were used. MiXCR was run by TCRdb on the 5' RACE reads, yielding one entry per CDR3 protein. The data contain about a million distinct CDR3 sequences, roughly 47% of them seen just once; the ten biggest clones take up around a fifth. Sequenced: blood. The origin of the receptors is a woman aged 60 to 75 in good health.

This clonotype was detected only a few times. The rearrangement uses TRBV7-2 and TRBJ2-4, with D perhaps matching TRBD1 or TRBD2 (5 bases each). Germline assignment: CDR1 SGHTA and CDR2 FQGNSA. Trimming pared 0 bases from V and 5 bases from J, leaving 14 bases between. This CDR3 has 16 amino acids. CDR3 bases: TGTGCCAGCAGCTTAGCTTCTGGGACCGGGGAAAACATTCAGTACTTC. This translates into CASSLASGTGENIQYF. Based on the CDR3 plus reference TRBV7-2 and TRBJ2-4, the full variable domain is GAGVSQSPSNKVTEKGKDVELRCDPISGHTALYWYRQSLGQGLEFLIYFQGNSAPDKSGLPSDRFSAERTGGSVSTLTIQRTQQEDSAVYLCASSLASGTGENIQYFGAGTRLSVL.

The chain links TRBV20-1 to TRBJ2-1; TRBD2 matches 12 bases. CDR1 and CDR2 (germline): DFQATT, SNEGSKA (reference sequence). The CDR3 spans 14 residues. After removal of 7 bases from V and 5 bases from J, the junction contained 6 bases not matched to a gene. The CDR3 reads CSVLAGGSHNEQFF. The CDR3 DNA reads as TGCAGTGTCCTAGCGGGAGGGAGCCACAATGAGCAGTTCTTC.

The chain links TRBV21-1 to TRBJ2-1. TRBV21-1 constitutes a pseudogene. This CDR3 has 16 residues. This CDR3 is CASSKEGGRAHNEQFF. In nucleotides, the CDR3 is TGTGCCAGCAGCAAAGAAGGCGGGAGGGCCCACAATGAGCAGTTCTTC.

The CDR3 coding sequence is TGTGCCGCTGGCTGGGGTAGCTCCTACAATGAGCAGTACTTC. Protein sequence: CAAGWGSSYNEQYF. This chain connects TRBV19 to TRBJ2-1; D ambiguous. The J call is in doubt because the DNA end fits TRBJ2-7 better. CDR1 LNHDA and CDR2 SQIVND come from the germline V gene (reference sequence). CDR3 length: 14 residues.

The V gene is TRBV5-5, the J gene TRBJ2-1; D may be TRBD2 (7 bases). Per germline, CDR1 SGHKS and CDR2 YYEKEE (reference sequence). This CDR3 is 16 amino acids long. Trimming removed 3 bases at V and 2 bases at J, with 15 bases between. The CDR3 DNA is TGTGCCAGCAGCTGGGGGCTAGCGGCGCCCTACAATGAGCAGTTCTTC. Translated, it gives CASSWGLAAPYNEQFF.

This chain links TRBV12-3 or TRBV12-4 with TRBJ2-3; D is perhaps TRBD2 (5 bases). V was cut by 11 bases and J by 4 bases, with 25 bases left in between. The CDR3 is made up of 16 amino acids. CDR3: CASKDRGRPRADTQYF. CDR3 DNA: TGTGCCTCAAAAGATCGGGGAAGACCCCGAGCAGATACGCAGTATTTT.

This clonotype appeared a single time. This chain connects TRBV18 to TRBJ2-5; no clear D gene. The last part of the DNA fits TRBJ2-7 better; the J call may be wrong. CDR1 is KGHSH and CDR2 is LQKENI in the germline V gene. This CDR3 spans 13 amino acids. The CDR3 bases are TGTGCCAGCTCACCAAACAAGAACTACGAGCAGTACTTC. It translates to CASSPNKNYEQYF.

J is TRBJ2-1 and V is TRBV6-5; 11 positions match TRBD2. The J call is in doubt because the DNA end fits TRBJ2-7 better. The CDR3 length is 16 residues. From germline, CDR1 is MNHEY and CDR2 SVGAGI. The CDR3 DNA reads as TGTGCCAGCAGTACTAGCGGGAGCATCTCCTACAATGAGCAGTACTTC. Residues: CASSTSGSISYNEQYF.

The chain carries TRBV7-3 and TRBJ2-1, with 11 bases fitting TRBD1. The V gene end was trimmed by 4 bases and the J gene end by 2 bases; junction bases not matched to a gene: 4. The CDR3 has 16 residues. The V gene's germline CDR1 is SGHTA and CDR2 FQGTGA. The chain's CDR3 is CASSYTGQGAYNEQFF. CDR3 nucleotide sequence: TGTGCCAGCAGCTACACGGGACAGGGGGCCTACAATGAGCAGTTCTTC.

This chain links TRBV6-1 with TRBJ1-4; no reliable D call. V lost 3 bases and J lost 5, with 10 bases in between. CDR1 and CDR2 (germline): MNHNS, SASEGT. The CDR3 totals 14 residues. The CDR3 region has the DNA TGTGCCAGCAGTGATACCGGGAGGAATGAAAAACTGTTTTTT. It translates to CASSDTGRNEKLFF.

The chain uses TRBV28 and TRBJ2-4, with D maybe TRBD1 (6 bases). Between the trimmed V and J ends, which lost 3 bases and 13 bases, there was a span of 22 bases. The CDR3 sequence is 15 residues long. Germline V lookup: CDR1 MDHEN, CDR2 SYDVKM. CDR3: CASSFPGAPSYEQYF. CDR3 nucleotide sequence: TGTGCCAGCAGTTTTCCAGGGGCCCCTTCCTATGAGCAGTACTTC.

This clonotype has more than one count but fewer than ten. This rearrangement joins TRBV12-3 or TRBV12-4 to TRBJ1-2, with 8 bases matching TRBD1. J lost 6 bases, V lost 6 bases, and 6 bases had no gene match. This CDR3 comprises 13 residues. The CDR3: CASSVDRVNGYTF. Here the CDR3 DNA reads TGTGCCAGCAGCGTGGACAGGGTCAATGGCTACACCTTC.

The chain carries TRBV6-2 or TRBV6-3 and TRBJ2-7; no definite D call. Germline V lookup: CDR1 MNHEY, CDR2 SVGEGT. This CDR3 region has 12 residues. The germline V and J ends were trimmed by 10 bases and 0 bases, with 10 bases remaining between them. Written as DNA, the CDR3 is TGTGCCACTTCTTTTAGCTCCTACGAGCAGTACTTC. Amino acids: CATSFSSYEQYF.

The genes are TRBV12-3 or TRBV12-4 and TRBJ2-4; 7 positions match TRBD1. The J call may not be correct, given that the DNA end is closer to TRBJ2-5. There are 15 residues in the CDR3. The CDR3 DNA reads TGTGCCAGCAGTTTATCAGGACAGGAAGAAGAGACCCAGTACTTC. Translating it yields CASSLSGQEEETQYF.

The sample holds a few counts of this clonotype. CDR3 coding DNA: TGTGCCAGCAGTGAGTGGGACGCCGTGGACGAGCAGTACTTC. Encoded protein: CASSEWDAVDEQYF. J is TRBJ2-5 and V is TRBV28, with D possibly being TRBD1 or TRBD2 (5 bases each). The J call may be faulty, since TRBJ2-7 better matches the DNA end. Germline assignment: CDR1 MDHEN and CDR2 SYDVKM. There are 14 residues in the CDR3.

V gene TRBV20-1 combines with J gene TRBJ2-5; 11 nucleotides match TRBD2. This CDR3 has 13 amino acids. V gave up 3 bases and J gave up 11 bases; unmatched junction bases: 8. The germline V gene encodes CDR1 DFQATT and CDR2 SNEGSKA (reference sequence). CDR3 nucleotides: TGCAGTGCTAGTATACTAGCGGGAGTTGTACAGTACTTC. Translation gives CSASILAGVVQYF.

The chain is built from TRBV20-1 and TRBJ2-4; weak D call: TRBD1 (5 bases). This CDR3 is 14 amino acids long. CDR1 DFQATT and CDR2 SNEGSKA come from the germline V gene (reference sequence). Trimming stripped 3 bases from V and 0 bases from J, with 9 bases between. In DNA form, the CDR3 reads TGCAGTGCTAGCCGACAGTTAGCCAAAAACATTCAGTACTTC. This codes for CSASRQLAKNIQYF.

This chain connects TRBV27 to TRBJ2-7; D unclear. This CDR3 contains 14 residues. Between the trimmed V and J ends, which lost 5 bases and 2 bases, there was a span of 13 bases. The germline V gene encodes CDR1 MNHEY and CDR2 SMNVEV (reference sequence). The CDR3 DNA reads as TGTGCCAGCAGTCCGCAGCCGTTCCCCTACGAGCAGTACTTC. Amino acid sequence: CASSPQPFPYEQYF.

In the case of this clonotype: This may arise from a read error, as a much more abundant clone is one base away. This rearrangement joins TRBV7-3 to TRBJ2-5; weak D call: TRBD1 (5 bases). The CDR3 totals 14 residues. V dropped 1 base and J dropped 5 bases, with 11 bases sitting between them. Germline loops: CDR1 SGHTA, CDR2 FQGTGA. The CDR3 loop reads CASSLNYGAETQYF. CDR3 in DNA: TGTGCCAGCAGCTTAAACTATGGGGCGGAGACCCAGTACTTC.

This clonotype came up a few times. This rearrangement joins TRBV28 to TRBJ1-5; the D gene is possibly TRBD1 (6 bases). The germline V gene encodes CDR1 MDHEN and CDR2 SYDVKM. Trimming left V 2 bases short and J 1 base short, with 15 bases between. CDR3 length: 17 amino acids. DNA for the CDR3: TGTGCCAGCAGTTTACTGGCAGGGGATGAAAGCAATCAGCCCCAGCATTTT. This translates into CASSLLAGDESNQPQHF. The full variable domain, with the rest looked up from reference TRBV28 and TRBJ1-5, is DVKVTQSSRYLVKRTGEKVFLECVQDMDHENMFWYRQDPGLGLRLIYFSYDVKMKEKGDIPEGYSVSREKKERFSLILESASTNQTSMYLCASSLLAGDESNQPQHFGDGTRLSIL.

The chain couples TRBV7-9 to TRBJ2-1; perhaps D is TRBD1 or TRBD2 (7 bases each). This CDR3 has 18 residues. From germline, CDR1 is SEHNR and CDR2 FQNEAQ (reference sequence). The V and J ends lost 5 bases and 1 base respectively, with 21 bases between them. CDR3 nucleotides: TGTGCCAGCAGCAGCCCTAGGTCGGGGGGACAGTCCTACAATGAGCAGTTCTTC. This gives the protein CASSSPRSGGQSYNEQFF.

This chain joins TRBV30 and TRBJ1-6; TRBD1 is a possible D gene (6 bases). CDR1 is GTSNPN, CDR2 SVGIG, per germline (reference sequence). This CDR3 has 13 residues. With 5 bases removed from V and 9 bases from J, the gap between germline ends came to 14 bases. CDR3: CAWLNPGASPLHF. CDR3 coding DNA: TGTGCCTGGTTGAACCCGGGGGCTTCACCCCTCCACTTT. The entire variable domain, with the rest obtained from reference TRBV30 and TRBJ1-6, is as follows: SQTIHQWPATLVQPVGSPLSLECTVEGTSNPNLYWYRQAAGRGLQLLFYSVGIGQISSEVPQNLSASRPQDRQFILSSKKLLLSDSGFYLCAWLNPGASPLHFGNGTRLTVT.

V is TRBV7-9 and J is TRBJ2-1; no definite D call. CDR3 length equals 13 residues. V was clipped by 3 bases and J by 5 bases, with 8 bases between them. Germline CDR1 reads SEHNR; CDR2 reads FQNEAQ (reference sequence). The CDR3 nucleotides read TGTGCCAGCAGCTTTGGGATGGACAATGAGCAGTTCTTC. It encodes CASSFGMDNEQFF.

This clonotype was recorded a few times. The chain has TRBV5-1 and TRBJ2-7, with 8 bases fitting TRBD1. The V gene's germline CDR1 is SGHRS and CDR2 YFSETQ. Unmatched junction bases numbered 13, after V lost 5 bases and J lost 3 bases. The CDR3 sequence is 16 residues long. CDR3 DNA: TGCGCCAGCAGTTCTGCAATTCGACAGGGGAACTACGAGCAGTACTTC. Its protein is CASSSAIRQGNYEQYF. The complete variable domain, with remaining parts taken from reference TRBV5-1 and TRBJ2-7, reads KAGVTQTPRYLIKTRGQQVTLSCSPISGHRSVSWYQQTPGQGLQFLFEYFSETQRNKGNFPGRFSGRQFSNSRSEMNVSTLELGDSALYLCASSSAIRQGNYEQYFGPGTRLTVT.